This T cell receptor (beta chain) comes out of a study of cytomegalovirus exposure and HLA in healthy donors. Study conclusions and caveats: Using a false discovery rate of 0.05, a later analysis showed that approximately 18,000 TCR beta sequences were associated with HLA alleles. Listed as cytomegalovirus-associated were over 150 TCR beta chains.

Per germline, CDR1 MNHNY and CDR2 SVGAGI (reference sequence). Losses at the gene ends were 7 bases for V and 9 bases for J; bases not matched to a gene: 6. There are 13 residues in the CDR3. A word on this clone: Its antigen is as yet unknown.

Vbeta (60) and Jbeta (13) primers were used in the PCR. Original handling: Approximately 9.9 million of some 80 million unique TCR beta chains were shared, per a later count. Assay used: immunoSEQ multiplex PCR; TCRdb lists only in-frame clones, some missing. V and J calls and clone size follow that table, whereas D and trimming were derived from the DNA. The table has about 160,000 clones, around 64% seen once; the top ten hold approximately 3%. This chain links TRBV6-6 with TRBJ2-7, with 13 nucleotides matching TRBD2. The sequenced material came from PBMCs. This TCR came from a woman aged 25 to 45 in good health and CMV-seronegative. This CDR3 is CASNGLAGVGQYF. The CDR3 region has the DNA TGTGCCAGCAATGGACTAGCGGGAGTAGGGCAGTACTTC.